A single T cell receptor (beta chain) is shown here with its context. Its matching antigen is unknown. Prior autoimmune disease or systemic immunosuppression barred patients. Produced via immunoSEQ multiplex PCR; TCRdb's table is partial and in-frame only. The profile shows 90,000 to 150,000 clones, 75% to 90% of them singletons. The sample originates from a study of OX40 agonist ivuxolimab in advanced cancers. Study-wide context: Each dose-escalation patient presented with hepatocellular carcinoma, melanoma, renal cell or head and neck cancer.

Study-level findings and limits: Some of the nonresponding patients also showed low levels of normalized T-cell clonal expansion.

Germline CDR1 is SGHAT and CDR2 is FQDESV (reference sequence). Trimming pared 0 bases from V and 2 bases from J, leaving 9 bases between. CDR3 size: 15 residues. The rearrangement uses TRBV11-1 and TRBJ2-3; D is ambiguous. Specimen: CD4+ or CD8+ T cells sorted from blood, collected in a trial of the OX40 agonist ivuxolimab. The source of this sequence is an adult with an advanced solid tumor such as melanoma, head and neck, liver or kidney cancer. This CDR3 is CASSLALGSTDTQYF. Written as DNA, the CDR3 is TGTGCCAGCAGCTTAGCGCTGGGTTCCACAGATACGCAGTATTTT.